This T cell receptor beta chain was recovered during a study of chemoradiotherapy in HPV16-positive cancers (dated 2022 in TCRdb). The study in broad terms: Functional T-cell assays on cells from two HPV16-positive patients defined candidate HPV-specific T-cell clones and common TCR motifs. Whether T-cell immunity against the HPV oncoproteins E6 and E7 changes during chemoradiotherapy and whether survival is affected by this immunity were examined in the study. The candidate HPV-specific TCRs and motifs were then tracked in TCR repertoires from over 85 patients with HPV-related cancers. The paper's findings and limits, for the study overall: Among HPV16-positive patients, expansion of HPV-responsive T cells during chemoradiotherapy was associated with better recurrence-free survival. Expansion of candidate HPV-specific clones and E7-related TCR motifs was observed in the tumor microenvironment during treatment, whereas no such expansion was observed for non-HPV-specific T cells. The functional definition of HPV-specific T cells was derived from only a couple of HPV16-positive patients, and the survival association was reported for HPV16-positive patients.

In the germline V gene, CDR1 corresponds to SNHLY and CDR2 to FYNNEI. From the cysteine up to the phenylalanine, the CDR3 has a length of 13 residues. CDR3 DNA is the only sequence kept; it has 39 bases, read in frame from the first base. V and J are truncated by 4 bases and 1 base respectively, leaving an intervening sequence of 7 bases. The library was made by the immunoSEQ multiplex PCR assay. As stored in TCRdb, this immuneACCESS dataset retains in-frame rearrangements with V and J assigned. A fraction of the clones does not appear; measured against another copy, unresolved V genes explain less than half of the discrepancy, and the remainder lacks a known reason. This sample holds about 19,000 clones; roughly 84% were observed only once. Together, the top ten hold roughly 3.7% of the sample. Repertoires were sampled repeatedly over the course of chemoradiotherapy, so clonal expansion could be followed in the tumor microenvironment.

As to this clone: Its antigen is not yet known. One base away there is no much larger clone; base qualities are not given.

This sample comprised blood, obtained from a patient who underwent chemoradiotherapy. The V and J genes are TRBV2 and TRBJ1-2; the D gene assignment is ambiguous. The TCR sequence derives from a human donor with HPV-associated anogenital cancer. The bases read TGTGCCAGCAGTGTTAATATTAACTATGGCTACACCTTC. This sequence encodes CASSVNINYGYTF.